The rows below give T cell receptor beta chains drawn from one sample of a study of cytomegalovirus exposure and HLA in healthy donors. Generated by immunoSEQ multiplex PCR, the TCRdb table keeps only in-frame clones and is missing some. The sample yields 120,000 to 150,000 clones, over 60% seen once. Sequenced sample: PBMCs. The receptors shown here come from a woman in her 30s in good health and CMV-seropositive. CDR3s include the opening cysteine and the closing phenylalanine or tryptophan. A D gene is named only where the DNA matches it firmly. Expanded clones are given a class, and other clones once, few, many or no size at all.

CDR3aa | CDR3nt | abundance | v_gene | d_gene | j_gene
CASSLGASGGSYEQYF | TGTGCCAGCAGCTTGGGGGCTAGCGGGGGCTCCTACGAGCAGTACTTC | NA | TRBV5-4 | TRBD2 | TRBJ2-7
CASSESWELNPYEQYF | TGCGCCAGCAGTGAATCGTGGGAGCTAAATCCCTACGAGCAGTACTTC | NA | TRBV10-2 | NA | TRBJ2-7
CASSLRGGADQPQHF | TGTGCCAGCAGCTTACGTGGGGGCGCGGATCAGCCCCAGCATTTT | NA | TRBV7-8 | NA | TRBJ1-5
CASSLSTGGYGYTF | TGTGCCAGCAGTTTATCCACAGGGGGCTATGGCTACACCTTC | NA | TRBV28 | TRBD1 | TRBJ1-2
CASGTSLSETQYF | TGTGCCAGTGGGACTAGTTTATCAGAGACCCAGTACTTC | NA | TRBV6-4 | TRBD2 | TRBJ2-5
CASSYVNEQYF | TGTGCCAGCAGTTACGTAAACGAGCAGTACTTC | NA | TRBV6-5 | NA | TRBJ2-7
CASSSSTLAGGQYF | TGTGCCAGCAGCTCCTCAACACTAGCGGGAGGGCAGTATTTT | NA | TRBV7-6 | TRBD2 | TRBJ2-3
CASSEAGGGYEQYF | TGTGCCAGCAGTGAAGCGGGCGGGGGGTACGAGCAGTACTTC | few | TRBV6-1 | TRBD2 | TRBJ2-7
CASSPHTSSQETQYF | TGTGCCAGCAGCCCACATACCTCTTCCCAAGAGACCCAGTACTTC | NA | TRBV7-9 | NA | TRBJ2-5
CASIETGSSYEQYF | TGTGCCAGCATCGAGACAGGGAGCTCCTACGAGCAGTACTTC | NA | TRBV6-1 | TRBD1 | TRBJ2-7
CASSLYSQETQYF | TGTGCCAGCAGCTTATATTCGCAAGAGACCCAGTACTTC | once | TRBV7-6 | NA | TRBJ2-5
CATEESGNTIYF | TGTGCCACCGAGGAATCAGGAAACACCATATATTTT | NA | TRBV19 | NA | TRBJ1-3
CASRELAGTEGTQYF | TGTGCCAGCAGGGAACTAGCGGGCACCGAAGGTACGCAGTATTTT | few | TRBV4-2 | TRBD2 | TRBJ2-3
CASSSNHKNTEAFF | TGTGCCAGCAGCTCCAACCACAAAAACACTGAAGCTTTCTTT | NA | TRBV5-4 | NA | TRBJ1-1
CASSLPSGRAFF | TGTGCCAGCAGTCTTCCGTCGGGGAGGGCTTTCTTT | NA | TRBV28 | NA | TRBJ1-1
CASSIQGLLYEQYF | TGTGCCAGTAGTATCCAGGGACTACTCTACGAGCAGTACTTC | few | TRBV19 | TRBD2 | TRBJ2-7
CASSITGFLAQYF | TGTGCCAGCAGCATCACAGGGTTTTTGGCCCAGTACTTC | NA | TRBV7-9 | NA | TRBJ2-5
CASSRCEQYF | TGTGCCAGCAGTCGGTGCGAGCAGTACTTC | NA | TRBV6-5 | NA | TRBJ2-7
CASSSGGGYSYEQYF | TGCGCCAGCAGCTCCGGTGGCGGATACTCCTACGAGCAGTACTTC | NA | TRBV5-1 | NA | TRBJ2-7
CASSLGRVGFNTGELFF | TGTGCCAGCAGCTTAGGACGTGTCGGGTTTAACACCGGGGAGCTGTTTTTT | once | TRBV7-9 | NA | TRBJ2-2
CASSYLDRNYGYTF | TGTGCCAGCAGTTATCTGGACAGAAACTATGGCTACACCTTC | few | TRBV6-5 | NA | TRBJ1-2
CVCLTGKLFF | TGTGTCTGTTTAACAGGGAAACTGTTTTTT | few | TRBV28 | NA | TRBJ1-4
CASSQGKGRPLEKLFF | TGTGCCAGCAGCCAGGGTAAAGGACGGCCCCTTGAAAAACTGTTTTTT | NA | TRBV11-3 | NA | TRBJ1-4
CASSGTDRVRTEAFF | TGTGCCAGCAGCGGTACGGACAGGGTGAGAACTGAAGCTTTCTTT | NA | TRBV9 | TRBD1 | TRBJ1-1
CASSRSGTGGYEQYF | TGTGCCAGCAGCCGCTCCGGGACAGGGGGCTACGAGCAGTACTTC | NA | TRBV7-9 | TRBD1 | TRBJ2-7
CASSSKGAGRSYEQYF | TGTGCCAGCAGTTCGAAGGGGGCGGGGAGATCCTACGAGCAGTACTTC | NA | TRBV13 | NA | TRBJ2-7
CASSPGQALDYEQYF | TGTGCCAGCAGCCCAGGACAGGCCCTTGACTACGAGCAGTACTTC | NA | TRBV7-6 | TRBD1 | TRBJ2-7
CASSIYPIPVGYTF | TGTGCCAGTAGTATATACCCAATCCCGGTTGGCTACACCTTC | NA | TRBV19 | NA | TRBJ1-2
CASSPQTQVYQPQHF | TGTGCCAGCTCACCACAGACACAGGTTTATCAGCCCCAGCATTTT | NA | TRBV18 | NA | TRBJ1-5
CASSLTARGPRGHKGETQYF | TGTGCCAGCAGCTTAACAGCGAGAGGGCCCCGGGGACACAAGGGGGAGACCCAGTACTTC | NA | TRBV7-3 | NA | TRBJ2-5
CASSQGSRHTEAFF | TGTGCCAGCAGTCAGGGGTCCCGACACACTGAAGCTTTCTTT | NA | TRBV6-4 | NA | TRBJ1-1
CASSQDRGFSLQGYTF | TGCGCCAGCAGCCAAGATAGGGGGTTCTCTCTCCAGGGCTACACCTTC | NA | TRBV4-1 | NA | TRBJ1-2
CASSTNRGAGFYSPLHF | TGTGCCAGCTCGACGAACAGGGGCGCCGGGTTTTACTCACCCCTCCACTTT | NA | TRBV18 | TRBD1 | TRBJ1-6
CASPGGGIPNTEAFF | TGTGCCAGCCCGGGGGGGGGAATCCCTAACACTGAAGCTTTCTTT | few | TRBV2 | NA | TRBJ1-1
CASSLSGIYNEQFF | TGTGCCAGCAGCCTTAGCGGGATCTACAATGAGCAGTTCTTC | NA | TRBV7-9 | TRBD2 | TRBJ2-1
CAWSSGLNEQFF | TGTGCCTGGAGTAGCGGGCTTAATGAGCAGTTCTTC | NA | TRBV30 | NA | TRBJ2-1
CASSPFGELFF | TGTGCCAGCAGTCCTTTCGGGGAGCTGTTTTTT | NA | TRBV7-2 | NA | TRBJ2-2
CASSLAAGVDEKLFF | TGCGCCAGCAGCTTGGCGGCAGGGGTAGACGAAAAACTGTTTTTT | few | TRBV5-1 | NA | TRBJ1-4
CASSGLSGMTLYNEQFF | TGTGCCAGCAGTGGACTTAGCGGGATGACCCTATACAATGAGCAGTTCTTC | few | TRBV2 | TRBD2 | TRBJ2-1
CASTRLLSGRLGYEQYF | TGTGCCAGCACCCGCTTACTCTCTGGCCGCCTCGGGTACGAGCAGTACTTC | NA | TRBV9 | NA | TRBJ2-7